Below, 24 T cell receptor beta chains from the same sample are listed, as sequenced in a study of CD8 T cells in Susac syndrome. Random-hexamer reverse transcription was applied to roughly 0.5 to 1 ug RNA. Using its own MiXCR run on the immunoSEQ multiplex PCR reads, TCRdb lists one record per CDR3 protein. Here the sample spans 150,000 to 180,000 distinct CDR3 sequences, about 94% being singletons. Sequenced input: CD8+ T cells from PBMCs. Every receptor here comes from a human donor with multiple sclerosis.

DNA of the CDR3: TGTGCCAGCAGCCGACAGGGTTTGGAGACCCAGTACTTC. It yields the protein CASSRQGLETQYF. This sequence joins TRBV27 and TRBJ2-5, with 7 nucleotides matching TRBD1. V lost 6 bases, J lost 5 bases, and 6 bases stayed unmatched. The CDR3 loop spans 13 amino acids. The germline CDR1 and CDR2 sequences are MNHEY and SMNVEV (reference sequence).

V gene TRBV13 combines with J gene TRBJ2-5; D is ambiguous. The CDR3 covers 14 residues. Germline V gives CDR1 PRHDT, CDR2 FYEKMQ (reference sequence). Trimming pared 1 base from V and 5 bases from J, leaving 11 bases between. The CDR3 spells CASSLVARRETQYF. The CDR3 region has the DNA TGTGCCAGCAGCTTAGTTGCTAGAAGGGAGACCCAGTACTTC.

This chain links TRBV20-1 with TRBJ2-1, with TRBD2 matching 10 bases. Germline V gene data show CDR1 as DFQATT and CDR2 as SNEGSKA (reference sequence). The CDR3 has 17 residues. CDR3 region: CSRPGLAVLSSYNEQFF. CDR3 coding DNA: TGCAGCCGACCAGGACTAGCGGTTCTAAGCTCCTACAATGAGCAGTTCTTC.

The chain combines TRBV4-3 with TRBJ2-7; 7 nucleotides agree with TRBD1. With 4 bases clipped from V and 6 bases from J, the junction kept 9 bases outside the gene matches. Per the germline V gene, CDR1 is LGHNA and CDR2 is YSLEER. The CDR3 loop spans 14 amino acids. This CDR3 is CASSPGQTSGEQYF. The CDR3 bases are TGCGCCAGCAGCCCGGGACAGACTTCGGGCGAGCAGTACTTC.

The J gene is TRBJ1-1, the V gene TRBV12-3 or TRBV12-4, with D uncertain. V was clipped by 5 bases and J by 12 bases, with 19 bases between them. This CDR3 is built from 13 residues. In DNA form, the CDR3 reads TGTGCCAGCAGTCCCATCGGACGTACCGGATCTTTCTTT. Amino acids: CASSPIGRTGSFF.

The J gene is TRBJ2-1, the V gene TRBV29-1, with TRBD1 matching over 7 bases. This CDR3 contains 16 residues. Trimming took 0 bases from V and 5 from J; bases not matched to a gene: 10. Per germline, CDR1 SQVTM and CDR2 ANQGSEA. CDR3 sequence: CSVEDSRTGVHNEQFF. The CDR3, as DNA: TGCAGCGTTGAAGATAGTCGGACAGGTGTCCACAATGAGCAGTTCTTC.

J is TRBJ2-1 and V is TRBV30, with D possibly being TRBD1 or TRBD2 (5 bases each). This CDR3 spans 18 amino acids. Germline V lookup: CDR1 GTSNPN, CDR2 SVGIG (reference sequence). V lost 0 bases and J 3 bases, leaving 21 bases between the germline ends. CDR3 protein: CAWSVHQSGTPIYNEQFF. CDR3 DNA: TGTGCCTGGAGTGTGCACCAATCCGGGACCCCGATCTACAATGAGCAGTTCTTC.

The V and J genes are TRBV13 and TRBJ2-7, with D perhaps TRBD2 (5 bases). Trimming cost V 5 bases and J 7 bases, with 21 bases left between them. This CDR3 contains 15 residues. Germline values: CDR1 PRHDT, CDR2 FYEKMQ (reference sequence). The CDR3 nucleotides are TGTGCCAGCAGCCCACAGCGGAGCGCCTTGGGGGAGCAGTACTTC. Amino acids: CASSPQRSALGEQYF.

The chain has TRBV7-9 and TRBJ1-6, with 7 positions matching TRBD1. The V segment lost 5 bases and the J segment 3 bases; nucleotides outside the gene matches: 7. This CDR3 has 16 residues. From germline, CDR1 is SEHNR and CDR2 FQNEAQ (reference sequence). The CDR3 protein is CASSAGQANYNSPLHF. The CDR3 bases are TGTGCCAGCAGCGCTGGACAGGCCAACTATAATTCACCCCTCCACTTT.

V is TRBV6-4 and J is TRBJ2-1, with D possibly TRBD2 on 5 matching bases. Germline loops: CDR1 MRHNA, CDR2 SNTAGT. The V gene lost 6 bases and the J gene lost 8 bases, with 11 bases spanning the gap. This CDR3 spans 12 amino acids. The CDR3: CASSTDGDEQFF. The CDR3 bases are TGTGCCAGCAGCACCGACGGGGATGAGCAGTTCTTC.

This chain uses TRBV7-9 with TRBJ2-5; the D gene is possibly TRBD1 (6 bases). Germline CDR1 and CDR2: SEHNR and FQNEAQ (reference sequence). The CDR3 is made up of 16 amino acids. Trimming shortened V by 7 bases and J by 0 bases, and 18 bases separated the two germline ends. The CDR3: CASTDTDSDNQETQYF. The CDR3 region has the DNA TGTGCCAGCACCGACACGGACAGCGACAACCAAGAGACCCAGTACTTC.

The chain has TRBV7-8 and TRBJ1-6, with D possibly matching TRBD1 (5 bases). Trimming took off 6 bases at V and 9 bases at J, with 15 bases between the two ends. Germline-derived CDR1 and CDR2 are SGHVS and FQNEAQ. This CDR3 contains 14 residues. The CDR3 nucleotides are TGTGCCAGCAGTCCTAGCGGGACCTCTTCACCCCTCCACTTT. Its protein product is CASSPSGTSSPLHF.

The V and J genes are TRBV27 and TRBJ1-2, with 7 bases that match TRBD1. The germline V gene encodes CDR1 MNHEY and CDR2 SMNVEV (reference sequence). This CDR3 comprises 16 residues. V gave up 7 bases and J gave up 0 bases; unmatched junction bases: 11. The CDR3: CASKDKRQGTNYGYTF. The CDR3 nucleotides are TGTGCCAGCAAGGATAAGAGACAGGGAACTAACTATGGCTACACCTTC.

The chain couples TRBV5-4 to TRBJ1-6; 12 bases match TRBD1. The germline V gene has CDR1 SGHNT and CDR2 YYREEE (reference sequence). V lost 2 bases and J lost 10; bases outside the gene matches: 4. The CDR3 consists of 15 residues. The chain's CDR3 is CASSFGTGGASPLHF. CDR3 DNA: TGTGCCAGCAGCTTTGGGACAGGGGGCGCGTCACCCCTCCACTTT.

The rearrangement links TRBV20-1 to TRBJ1-5, with unresolved D. The CDR3 extends over 12 amino acids. Trimming left V 1 base short and J 6 bases short, with 7 bases between. Germline values: CDR1 DFQATT, CDR2 SNEGSKA (reference sequence). The DNA of the CDR3 is TGCAGTGCTAGAGTACGACGTCAGCCCCAGCATTTT. It specifies CSARVRRQPQHF.

The rearrangement joins TRBV28 to TRBJ1-2, with a tentative D call TRBD1 (5 bases). The CDR3 spans 16 residues. From germline, CDR1 is MDHEN and CDR2 SYDVKM. V lost 1 base, J lost 6 bases, and 18 bases lay in between. The CDR3 loop is CASSLSPTGRLDGYTF. CDR3 DNA: TGTGCCAGCAGTTTATCCCCTACGGGACGTCTGGATGGCTACACCTTC.

The CDR3 DNA is TGTGCCAGCAGCCAAGAAGGGACAGGGTATGAGCAGTTCTTC. Its protein is CASSQEGTGYEQFF. J is TRBJ2-1 and V is TRBV3-1; 9 bases map to TRBD1. J lost 8 bases, V lost 0 bases, and 2 bases had no gene match. Looked up from germline, CDR1 is LGHDT and CDR2 is YNNKEL (reference sequence). The CDR3 has 14 amino acids.

This clonotype has just a few counts. The V call is TRBV27, the J call TRBJ2-5; D gene unclear. Germline V gene sequence: CDR1 MNHEY, CDR2 SMNVEV (reference sequence). This CDR3 comprises 11 residues. V dropped 6 bases and J dropped 5 bases, with 7 bases sitting between them. CDR3 nucleotide sequence: TGTGCCAGCAGCTCCGGGGAGACCCAGTACTTC. Amino acids: CASSSGETQYF.

V gene TRBV27 combines with J gene TRBJ1-4, with 10 bases lining up with TRBD1. Germline CDR1 reads MNHEY; CDR2 reads SMNVEV (reference sequence). Germline trimming cut 6 bases from V and 10 bases from J; bases unmatched to any gene: 8. This CDR3 spans 14 amino acids. CDR3 in DNA: TGTGCCAGCAGCCACGGACAGGGGGGGCGAAAACTGTTTTTT. Its translation: CASSHGQGGRKLFF.

This clonotype was counted a single time. The chain joins TRBV28 to TRBJ2-7; perhaps TRBD1 as D (6 bases). Germline V lookup: CDR1 MDHEN, CDR2 SYDVKM. Trimming removed 7 bases at V and 2 bases at J, with 9 bases between. The CDR3 is made up of 12 amino acids. This chain's CDR3 is CASMPGAYEQYF. The CDR3 DNA is TGTGCCAGCATGCCAGGGGCCTACGAGCAGTACTTC. The full variable domain, rest sourced from reference TRBV28 and TRBJ2-7, is DVKVTQSSRYLVKRTGEKVFLECVQDMDHENMFWYRQDPGLGLRLIYFSYDVKMKEKGDIPEGYSVSREKKERFSLILESASTNQTSMYLCASMPGAYEQYFGPGTRLTVT.

The CDR3 protein is CASSVGMDGTDTQYF. The CDR3 DNA reads as TGTGCCAGCAGCGTAGGAATGGACGGCACAGATACGCAGTATTTT. V and J are TRBV9 and TRBJ2-3, with D unresolved. The V gene lost 0 bases and the J gene lost 1 base, with 9 bases spanning the gap. This CDR3 is built from 15 residues. Germline loops: CDR1 SGDLS, CDR2 YYNGEE. The full variable domain, with the rest looked up from reference TRBV9 and TRBJ2-3, is DSGVTQTPKHLITATGQRVTLRCSPRSGDLSVYWYQQSLDQGLQFLIQYYNGEERAKGNILERFSAQQFPDLHSELNLSSLELGDSALYFCASSVGMDGTDTQYFGPGTRLTVL.

This clonotype was detected a few times. The genes are TRBV20-1 and TRBJ1-5; no reliable D call. The V gene's germline CDR1 is DFQATT and CDR2 SNEGSKA (reference sequence). V lost 4 bases to trimming and J lost 6 bases, with 13 bases between them. The CDR3 loop spans 13 amino acids. The CDR3 sequence is CSATYGSGQPQHF. The CDR3 DNA follows: TGCAGTGCTACCTACGGGTCGGGTCAGCCCCAGCATTTT.

The CDR3 protein is CASSVGGTGQAFF. The CDR3 DNA follows: TGTGCCAGCAGCGTAGGGGGGACAGGGCAAGCTTTCTTT. This chain links TRBV9 with TRBJ1-1, with 9 bases matching TRBD1. Germline values: CDR1 SGDLS, CDR2 YYNGEE. V was pared by 0 bases and J by 9 bases, with 3 bases of the junction left unmatched. This CDR3 region has 13 residues.

The CDR3 sequence is CASSSREGTKTQYF. Here the CDR3 DNA reads TGTGCCAGCAGCTCGAGGGAGGGTACGAAGACCCAGTACTTC. This rearrangement joins TRBV7-9 to TRBJ2-5; 7 bases agree with TRBD2. The V and J ends lost 4 bases and 6 bases, in that order; junction bases with no gene match: 8. Germline assignment: CDR1 SEHNR and CDR2 FQNEAQ (reference sequence). This CDR3 has 14 residues. Full variable domain (remainder filled in from reference TRBV7-9 and TRBJ2-5): DTGVSQNPRHKITKRGQNVTFRCDPISEHNRLYWYRQTLGQGPEFLTYFQNEAQLEKSRLLSDRFSAERPKGSFSTLEIQRTEQGDSAMYLCASSSREGTKTQYFGPGTRLLVL.